This TCR beta chain came from a study of T-cell memory formation after mild COVID-19. At the level of the study: TCR clusters largely stayed donor specific.

Trimming took 3 bases from V and 13 from J; bases not matched to a gene: 10. Germline lookup yields CDR1 LGHNA and CDR2 YSLEER. This CDR3 has 14 amino acids. From the 5' RACE reads, TCRdb called clonotypes with MiXCR, one entry per CDR3 protein. In the table there are roughly 300,000 distinct CDR3 sequences, 8% to 10% of which are singletons. This clonotype was counted a few times. The chain recombines TRBV4-3 with TRBJ2-1; 9 bases agree with TRBD1. The material sequenced was PBMCs or a T cell subset sorted from them (not recorded which). The receptor comes from a man in his late teens or twenties who had mild COVID-19 (a few samples of this study predate the infection). Cell type and time point are not known. The CDR3 sequence is CASSHESMGQGQFF. Here the CDR3 DNA reads TGCGCCAGCAGCCATGAAAGCATGGGACAGGGCCAGTTCTTC.